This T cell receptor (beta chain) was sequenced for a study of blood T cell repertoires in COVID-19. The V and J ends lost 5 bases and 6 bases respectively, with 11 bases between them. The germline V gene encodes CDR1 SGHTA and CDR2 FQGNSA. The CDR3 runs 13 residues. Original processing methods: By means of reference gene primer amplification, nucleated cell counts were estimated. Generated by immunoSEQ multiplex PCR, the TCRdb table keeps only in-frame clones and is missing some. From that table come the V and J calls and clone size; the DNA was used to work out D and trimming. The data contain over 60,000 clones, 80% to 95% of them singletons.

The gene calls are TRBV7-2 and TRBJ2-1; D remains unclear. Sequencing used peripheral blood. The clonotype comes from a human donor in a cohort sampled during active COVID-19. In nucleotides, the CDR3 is TGTGCCAGCAGCGAACACCACATCAATGAGCAGTTCTTC. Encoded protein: CASSEHHINEQFF.